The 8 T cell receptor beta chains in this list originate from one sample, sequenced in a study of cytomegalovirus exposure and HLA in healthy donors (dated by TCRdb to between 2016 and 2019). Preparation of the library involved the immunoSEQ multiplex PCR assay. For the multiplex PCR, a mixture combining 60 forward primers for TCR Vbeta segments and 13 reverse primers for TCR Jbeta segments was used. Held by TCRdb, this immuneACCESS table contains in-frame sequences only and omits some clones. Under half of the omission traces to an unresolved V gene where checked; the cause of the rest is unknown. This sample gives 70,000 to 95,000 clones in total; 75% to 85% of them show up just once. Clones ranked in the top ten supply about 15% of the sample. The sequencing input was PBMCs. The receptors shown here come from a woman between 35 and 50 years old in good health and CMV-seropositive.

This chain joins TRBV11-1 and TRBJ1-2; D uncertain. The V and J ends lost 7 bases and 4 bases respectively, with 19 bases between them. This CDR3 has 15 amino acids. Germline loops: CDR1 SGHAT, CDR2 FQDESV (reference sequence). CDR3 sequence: CASTFKEGDAYGYTF. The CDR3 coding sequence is TGTGCCAGCACCTTTAAGGAGGGAGATGCCTATGGCTACACCTTC.

Written as DNA, the CDR3 is TGTGCCTGGAGGCGGGGGATGAACACTGAAGCTTTCTTT. This sequence encodes CAWRRGMNTEAFF. The chain links TRBV30 to TRBJ1-1, with D possibly being TRBD1 (5 bases). This CDR3 has 13 amino acids. CDR1 is GTSNPN, CDR2 SVGIG, per germline (reference sequence). V dropped 3 bases and J dropped 0 bases, with 8 bases sitting between them.

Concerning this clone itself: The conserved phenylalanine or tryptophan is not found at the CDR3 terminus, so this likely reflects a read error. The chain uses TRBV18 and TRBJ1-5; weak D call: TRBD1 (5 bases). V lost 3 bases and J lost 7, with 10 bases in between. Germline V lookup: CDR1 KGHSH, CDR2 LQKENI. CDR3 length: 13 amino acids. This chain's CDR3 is CASSPGQGQPQHV. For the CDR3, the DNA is TGTGCCAGCTCACCGGGGCAGGGACAGCCCCAGCATGTT.

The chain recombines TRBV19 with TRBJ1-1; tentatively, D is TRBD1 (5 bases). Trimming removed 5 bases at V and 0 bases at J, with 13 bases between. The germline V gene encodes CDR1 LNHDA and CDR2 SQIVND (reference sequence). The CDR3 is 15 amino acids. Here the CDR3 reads CASSDRRQMNTEAFF. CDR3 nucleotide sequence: TGTGCCAGTAGTGACAGAAGACAGATGAACACTGAAGCTTTCTTT.

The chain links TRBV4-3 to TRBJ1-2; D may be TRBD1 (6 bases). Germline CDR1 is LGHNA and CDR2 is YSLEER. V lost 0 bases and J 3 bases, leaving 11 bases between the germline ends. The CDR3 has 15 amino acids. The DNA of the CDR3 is TGCGCCAGCAGCCAAGATCGACAGGCCGACTATGGCTACACCTTC. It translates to CASSQDRQADYGYTF.

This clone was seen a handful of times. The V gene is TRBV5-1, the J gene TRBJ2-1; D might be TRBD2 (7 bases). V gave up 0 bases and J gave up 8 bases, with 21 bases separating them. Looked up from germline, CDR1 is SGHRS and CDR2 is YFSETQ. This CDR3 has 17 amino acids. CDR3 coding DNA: TGCGCCAGCAGCTTGGTCAATCGGGGGGCTATCGTCCATGAGCAGTTCTTC. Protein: CASSLVNRGAIVHEQFF.

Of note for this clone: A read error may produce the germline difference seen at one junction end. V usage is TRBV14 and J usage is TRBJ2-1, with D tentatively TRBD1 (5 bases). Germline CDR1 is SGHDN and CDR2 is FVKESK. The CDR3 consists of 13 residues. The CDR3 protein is CACSQEVQAEQFF. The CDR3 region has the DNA TGTGCCTGCAGCCAAGAGGTACAGGCTGAGCAGTTCTTC.

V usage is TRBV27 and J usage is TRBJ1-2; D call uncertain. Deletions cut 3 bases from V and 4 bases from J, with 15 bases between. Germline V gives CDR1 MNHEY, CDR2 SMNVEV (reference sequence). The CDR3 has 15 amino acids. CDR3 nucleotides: TGTGCCAGCAGTTTCTTAATCGGTGGCGGCTATGGCTACACCTTC. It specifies CASSFLIGGGYGYTF.